The entry below describes one T cell receptor (beta chain). This clone has ten or more counts. Its antigen target is currently unknown. It has no much larger one-base neighbor in the sample; base qualities were not kept. These data originate in a study of cytomegalovirus exposure and HLA in healthy donors (dated 2017 in TCRdb). With regard to the full study: In an earlier analysis of roughly 500 of the donors, 276 Gb of sequence data and approximately 100 million unique TCR beta sequences from about 179 million T cells were reported. The study profiled the T cell repertoires of hundreds of subjects by immunosequencing and related them to cytomegalovirus serostatus. Donor age, sex, ethnicity and CMV serostatus were collected together with the repertoire data. HLA typing included class I and class II loci at four-digit resolution. A later genetic analysis took genome-wide SNP genotypes for about three fifths of the roughly 670 donors and used that subset as a discovery cohort. A handful of DR-DQ haplotypes were handled as single units for association and clustering because linkage in the cohort was strong. The genetic ancestry cluster associated with self-reported Caucasian donors included about four fifths of the approximately 410 genotyped donors. The study combined high-throughput TCR immunosequencing, statistical association of individual TCRs with disease status, and machine learning to predict cytomegalovirus infection status. All discovery cohort repertoires had been generated using a single sequencing platform. An early release that covered about 640 HLA-typed donors contained approximately 300 gigabases of sequencing data and approximately 85 million unique TCR sequences. In addition to the first cohort of 666 subjects, a separate validation cohort of around 110 different subjects was used. The number of donors typed differed by locus, with roughly 620-630 for A, B, C, DRB1 and DQB1, 522 for DQA1, 600 to 610 for DPA1, and some 470 for DPB1. An earlier analysis of fewer than 750 of the donors used high-throughput TCR beta sequencing to judge whether each TCR beta V gene segment behaved as functional or pseudogenic. A later analysis re-analyzed previously published TCR beta repertoires from 550 to 700 donors and added high-resolution HLA genotyping to study TCR occurrence patterns. The study was designed to test whether signatures of past pathogen exposure could be identified by cataloging public T cell receptors. Rather than drawing on any new phenotypic data, the later analysis identified candidate immune exposures from TCR beta sequences and the way those sequences occurred across donors. Among 398 genotyped donors of the cohort, an average of about 240,000 unique TCR beta nucleotide sequences was sequenced per donor, of which roughly 18% were non-productive.

Library construction relied on the immunoSEQ multiplex PCR assay. The multiplex PCR relied on a mix of 60 forward primers for TCR Vbeta segments and 13 reverse primers for TCR Jbeta segments. Amplification of the CDR3 region of rearranged TCR beta genes was performed with a multiplex PCR assay on genomic DNA. The amplified TCR beta libraries were sequenced on the Illumina HiSeq System as 87-base-pair reads. Processing in the source paper ran as follows. A later analysis counted approximately 84 million unique TCR beta chains across the 650 to 700 repertoires, and around 9.9 million of these chains were shared by at least two donors. Raw reads were error-corrected and collapsed into unique sequences by a nearest-neighbor algorithm in which closely related sequences were merged to remove PCR and sequencing errors. Alignment of CDR3 sequences to IMGT reference sequences was used to assign V, D and J gene segments. For a sequence to be retained, a match of at least six nucleotides was required to both a V gene segment and a J gene segment. A rearrangement counted as productive if the CDR3 had no stop codons and remained in frame with V and J, and every other rearrangement counted as non-productive. Following IMGT convention, CDR3 was defined as the stretch from the second conserved V-encoded cysteine to the conserved J-encoded phenylalanine. Sequences without an unambiguous match to a single V gene segment were excluded from the earlier analysis of several hundred of the donors. An earlier analysis of a few hundred of the donors called V segments functional above 56.7% productive rearrangements and segregating when the between-donor standard deviation exceeded 5%. A statistical classification framework was developed to diagnose cytomegalovirus status using the catalog of TCR beta chain sequences. V and J gene assignment, in a later analysis, came from comparing TCR nucleotide sequences with IMGT/GENE-DB human TR gene sequences. The TCRdist pipeline was used in a later analysis to assign CDR3 sequences and most-parsimonious VDJ recombination scenarios. A later analysis defined each TCR beta chain by its CDR3 amino acid sequence plus V-gene family, and excluded reads lacking a unique V-gene family. To address suspected cross-contamination and a sequencing artifact, a later analysis removed around 590 highly shared, low-generation-probability nucleotide sequences. A later analysis calculated a clonal expansion index for each public chain from normalized within-repertoire ranks of inferred template counts. In a later analysis, generation probabilities were computed with a VDJ recombination model fitted to out-of-frame rearrangements, and the resulting probabilities were checked against IGoR. In a later analysis, hypergeometric tests were used to score TCR-TCR, TCR-HLA and TCR-CMV co-occurrence, with a repertoire-size bias correction applied to TCR pairs. A later analysis estimated false discovery rates by permuting HLA or CMV assignments 20 times. In a later analysis, co-occurring TCRs were grouped using DBSCAN, and TCRdist sequence similarity was added for clustering within HLA-allele-positive subsets. For co-occurrence clustering, repertoires with fewer than 30,000 or more than 120,000 public chains were excluded, along with roughly 5 repertoires with anomalous nucleotide sharing. Drawn from immuneACCESS, this table holds only the in-frame rearrangements with V and J called that TCRdb kept. Clones are partly lost; checked studies trace under half to an unresolved V gene and leave the rest unexplained. From that table come the V and J calls and clone size; the DNA was used to work out D and trimming. This sample lists about 180,000 clones; more than 75% were detected once. Together, the top ten hold about 2.5% of the sample.

Here is what the overall study found, with its caveats: Most TCR sequences were seen in very few donors, while some public TCRs were found in many individuals. The earlier analysis of some 540 of the donors excluded 15 to 20 rarely observed V segments, including chromosome 9 orphons, because counts were too low. An earlier analysis of 587 of the donors showed that most TCR beta V segments appeared in productive rearrangements either about 90% or about 30% of the time, which broadly matched IMGT annotations. In a later genetic analysis, a missense DCLRE1C variant was associated with V-gene and J-gene trimming of TCR beta chains, and the association was replicated in an independent cohort. A later analysis found that most CMV-associated TCR beta chains appeared HLA-restricted, with HLA associations seemingly driven largely by CMV exposure. Correlated functional status among segregating V segments might be attributable to linkage disequilibrium, but an unknown experimental factor could not be ruled out. A total of fewer than 200 TCR beta chains were listed by the study as associated with cytomegalovirus. The 87-base-pair reads could not distinguish some IMGT-functional V segments, including TRBV6-2 and TRBV6-3, so those segments were excluded. A later analysis found that HLA-associated TCR beta chains were more clonally expanded and had lower generation probabilities than equally common non-associated chains. Strong co-occurrence of HLA alleles, especially DR and DQ, made assigning TCR associations to individual alleles difficult. In a later analysis, the rate of TCR association differed among HLA loci, with DRB1 alleles having the most associated TCRs and HLA-C alleles having the fewest. The sequencing pipeline was judged likely to have produced a cluster of highly shared sequence variants as a technical artifact. Because some donors lacked HLA typing at each locus, the association tests relied only on the typed subset. Roughly uniform sequencing depth across donors was assumed in presence/absence analyses, although this assumption may not hold. According to the authors, the approach could potentially be generalized to other disease states and immunological phenotypes. A further reported finding was that TCR beta sequences accurately predicted the HLA-A and HLA-B alleles for most subjects in the first cohort. In a later genetic analysis, fewer N-insertions in productive TCRs were reported among donors in an Asian-associated ancestry cluster than the roughly 700-donor mean. The cohort was sequenced for TCR beta chains only, and without alpha or paired-chain data the features that could be detected were limited. Immune exposure information for the cohort was limited to CMV serostatus. According to a later analysis, parvovirus B19, influenza, CMV and Epstein-Barr virus appeared linked to several top co-occurrence clusters. The classifier was reported to diagnose cytomegalovirus status with high specificity and sensitivity in both the original and validation cohorts. Specific HLA alleles were associated with around 18,000 TCR beta sequences at a false discovery rate of 0.05 in a later analysis. Three of the identified cytomegalovirus-associated TCR beta chains were confirmed in vitro to be specific for cytomegalovirus antigens.

Trimming accounts for 3 bases at V and 1 base at J, while the number of junction bases matched to no gene is 3. The CDR3 has 16 amino acids, counting the end cysteine and phenylalanine. Only the CDR3 DNA is retained, 48 bases long and in frame from the first base. In the germline V gene, CDR1 corresponds to SGHNT and CDR2 to YENEEA. The cohort was made up of 650 to 700 healthy bone marrow donors. At the time of sampling, every cohort member was nominally healthy, though immune exposures that went unrecorded were likely present. The donor was CMV seropositive and was included in the group of 250 to 300 seropositive cohort members. Each donor provided a peripheral blood sample, and peripheral blood mononuclear cells were used for TCR beta sequencing. Genomic DNA extraction from the blood cell samples was performed with the Qiagen DNeasy Blood Extraction Kit.

This sequence was found in a woman aged 25 to 39 in good health and CMV-seropositive. This sequence uses TRBV11-3 and TRBJ2-6; TRBD1 agrees with 7 junctional bases. Sequenced: PBMCs. DNA sequence: TGTGCCAGCAGCTTGGGGGACAGTTCTGGGGCCAACGTCCTGACTTTC. Its coded protein is CASSLGDSSGANVLTF.